Listed below are T cell receptor beta chains from one sample, sequenced in a study of blood T cell repertoires in COVID-19. Sequenced by immunoSEQ multiplex PCR; TCRdb stores in-frame clones only, minus some. This sample yields tens of thousands of clones, of which approximately 85% are seen a single time; approximately 4.8% belongs to the top ten. The sample taken for sequencing was peripheral blood. The receptor set was obtained from an elderly man with acute or convalescent COVID-19. Each CDR3 is given with its conserved first and last residue. D genes are given only for firm matches. The size of a clone is reported for some rows only, either as once, few or many, or as a class for expanded clones.

cdr3_aa j_call v_call clone_size d_call
CASSLDGSRLGDTQYF TRBJ2-3 TRBV11-3 . .
CAISDSDRVETQYF TRBJ2-5 TRBV10-3 . TRBD1
CASSPALPGQAQNEKLFF TRBJ1-4 TRBV18 . .
CASSRPGTANQPQHF TRBJ1-5 TRBV19 . TRBD1
CASSPRGGANEQYF TRBJ2-7 TRBV11-2 . TRBD2
CAWSPGGYRTGGSSYNEQFF TRBJ2-1 TRBV30 . TRBD2
CASRPTGYNSGELFF TRBJ2-2 TRBV5-1 once TRBD1
CASSPWTGVNTGELFF TRBJ2-2 TRBV14 . TRBD1
CASSLYTGELFF TRBJ2-2 TRBV19 . .
CASSRGTRGQRTQYF TRBJ2-3 TRBV3-1/TRBV3-2 . .
CAISALAGSSYNEQFF TRBJ2-1 TRBV10-3 . TRBD2
CASSPQGQNTGELFF TRBJ2-2 TRBV5-1 few .
CASSVWGRINEQFF TRBJ2-1 TRBV5-1 few .
CASSPGTRNEQFF TRBJ2-1 TRBV18 . .
CASSLDGGARYNEQFF TRBJ2-1 TRBV7-3 . .
CASSPRGQGTEAFF TRBJ1-1 TRBV18 . TRBD1
CASSSTGVNTEAFF TRBJ1-1 TRBV7-3 . TRBD1
CASSQSLQGSTEAFF TRBJ1-1 TRBV5-1 . TRBD1
CAIMGTENTEAFF TRBJ1-1 TRBV10-3 . TRBD1
CASSIVLGSGRTDTQYF TRBJ2-3 TRBV19 . TRBD2
CASNGQVGYGYTF TRBJ1-2 TRBV6-5 . TRBD1
CASSFSRGGDWYTEAFF TRBJ1-1 TRBV5-1 . .
CASSLVWAGAGSKETQYF TRBJ2-5 TRBV7-2 . .
CASSDRGTGGWELFF TRBJ2-2 TRBV11-2 . TRBD1
CASTRGGGTGEYSEQFF TRBJ2-1 TRBV7-9 . .
CASTYSLNRGQETQYF TRBJ2-5 TRBV6-2/TRBV6-3 . .
CASRRQGNYEQYF TRBJ2-7 TRBV6-5 . TRBD1
CASSQADGSYGYTF TRBJ1-2 TRBV4-1 . .
CASSPGTSGREQYF TRBJ2-7 TRBV5-1 . TRBD2
CASSPPGSSGNTIYF TRBJ1-3 TRBV18 . .
CASSYGQGSQPQHF TRBJ1-5 TRBV6-6 . TRBD1
CASSRNPDTSNQPQHF TRBJ1-5 TRBV5-5 . .
CASSGQGDGEKLFF TRBJ1-4 TRBV25-1 once TRBD1
CASSSPTGGSTDTQYF TRBJ2-3 TRBV5-1 . TRBD2
CASSLGGETGELFF TRBJ2-2 TRBV5-4 . TRBD2
CASSQDLAGALRRAGELFF TRBJ2-2 TRBV4-2 . TRBD2
CASSFGPGTSGYNEQFF TRBJ2-1 TRBV11-2 . TRBD2
CASILRLAGESGEQFF TRBJ2-1 TRBV6-6 . TRBD2
CASSPRAGGPETQYF TRBJ2-5 TRBV3-1/TRBV3-2 . TRBD1
CASTGTGARAASHEQYF TRBJ2-7 TRBV10-2 . TRBD1
CASSSYSSGEPSSGELFF TRBJ2-2 TRBV28 . .
CASSLGQADNYGYTF TRBJ1-2 TRBV7-9 . .
CASTPMRTSGVHEQFF TRBJ2-1 TRBV19 . TRBD2
CASSRGLAGGVFQETQYF TRBJ2-5 TRBV7-6 . TRBD2